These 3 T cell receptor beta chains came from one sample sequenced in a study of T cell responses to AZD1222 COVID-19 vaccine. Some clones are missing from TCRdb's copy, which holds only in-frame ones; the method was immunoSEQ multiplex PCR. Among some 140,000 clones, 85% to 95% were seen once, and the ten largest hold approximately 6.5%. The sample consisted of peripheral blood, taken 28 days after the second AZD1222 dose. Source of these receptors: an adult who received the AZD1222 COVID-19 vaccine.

In DNA, the CDR3 is TGTGCCAGCAGTGCCCCAAACTCACCCCTCCACTTT. Its protein product is CASSAPNSPLHF. This chain joins TRBV27 and TRBJ1-6; D call uncertain. V was clipped by 5 bases and J by 10 bases, with 9 bases between them. Germline V lookup: CDR1 MNHEY, CDR2 SMNVEV (reference sequence). The CDR3 contains 12 residues.

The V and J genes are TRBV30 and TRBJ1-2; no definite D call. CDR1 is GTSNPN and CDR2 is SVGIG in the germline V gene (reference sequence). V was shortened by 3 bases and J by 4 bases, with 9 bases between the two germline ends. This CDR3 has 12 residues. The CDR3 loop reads CAWRGMVYGYTF. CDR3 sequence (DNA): TGTGCCTGGAGGGGGATGGTCTATGGCTACACCTTC.

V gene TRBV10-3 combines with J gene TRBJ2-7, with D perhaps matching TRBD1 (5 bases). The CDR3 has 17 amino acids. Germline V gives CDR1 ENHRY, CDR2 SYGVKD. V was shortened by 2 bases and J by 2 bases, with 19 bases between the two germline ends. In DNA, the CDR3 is TGTGCCATCAGTGAGAGTCTGGTAAGGGAAGGGGCCTACGAGCAGTACTTC. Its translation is CAISESLVREGAYEQYF.